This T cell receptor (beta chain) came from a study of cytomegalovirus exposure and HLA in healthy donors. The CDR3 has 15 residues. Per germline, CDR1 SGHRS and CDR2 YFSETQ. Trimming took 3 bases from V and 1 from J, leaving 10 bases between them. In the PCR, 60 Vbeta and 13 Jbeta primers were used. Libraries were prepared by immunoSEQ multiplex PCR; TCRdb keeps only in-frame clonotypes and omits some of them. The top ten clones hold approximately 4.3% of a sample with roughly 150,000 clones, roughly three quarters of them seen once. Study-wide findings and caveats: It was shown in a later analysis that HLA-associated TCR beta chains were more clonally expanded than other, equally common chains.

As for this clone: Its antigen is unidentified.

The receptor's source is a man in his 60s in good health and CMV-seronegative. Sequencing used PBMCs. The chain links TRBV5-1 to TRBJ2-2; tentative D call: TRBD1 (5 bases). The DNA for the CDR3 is TGCGCCAGCAGCTCAAATACAGGGAACACCGGGGAGCTGTTTTTT. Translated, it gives CASSSNTGNTGELFF.